The source of this TCR beta chain is a study of T-cell memory formation after mild COVID-19. Libraries for TCRalpha and TCRbeta carried sample barcodes and unique molecular identifiers via 5'RACE. TCRdb re-analysed the 5' RACE reads in MiXCR, keeping a single row per CDR3 protein. The repertoire holds approximately 180,000 distinct CDR3 sequences, with about a sixth as singletons. This clonotype was recorded at least ten times. The TCR originated in an adult woman who had mild COVID-19 (a few samples of this study predate the infection). Cell type and time point are not known. The sequencing sample was made of PBMCs or a T cell subset sorted from them (not recorded which).

CDR3 sequence reads: CASSSQGRRGYTF. DNA for the CDR3: TGTGCCAGTAGTAGCCAGGGAAGACGAGGCTACACCTTC. The V gene is TRBV19, the J gene TRBJ1-2; D is perhaps TRBD1 (5 bases). V gave up 4 bases and J gave up 8 bases, with 14 bases separating them. This CDR3 spans 13 amino acids. Germline CDR1 reads LNHDA; CDR2 reads SQIVND (reference sequence).